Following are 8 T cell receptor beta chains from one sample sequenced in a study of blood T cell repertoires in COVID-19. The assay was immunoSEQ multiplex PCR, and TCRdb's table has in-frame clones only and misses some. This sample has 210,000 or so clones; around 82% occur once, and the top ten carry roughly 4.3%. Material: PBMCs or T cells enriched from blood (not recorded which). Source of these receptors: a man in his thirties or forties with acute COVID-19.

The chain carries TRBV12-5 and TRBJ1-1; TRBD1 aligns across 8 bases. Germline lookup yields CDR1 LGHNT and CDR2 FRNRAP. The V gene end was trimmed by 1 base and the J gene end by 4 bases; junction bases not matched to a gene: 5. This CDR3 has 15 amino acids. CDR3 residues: CASGLGRTGSTEAFF. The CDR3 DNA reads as TGTGCTAGTGGTTTGGGCCGGACAGGGTCCACTGAAGCTTTCTTT.

The CDR3 nucleotides read TGTGCCTGGAGGAGACTAGCGGACTACAATGAGCAGTTCTTC. This sequence encodes CAWRRLADYNEQFF. The chain is built from TRBV30 and TRBJ2-1, with 9 bases that match TRBD2. This CDR3 comprises 14 residues. V lost 3 bases to trimming and J lost 3 bases; unmatched junction nucleotides: 3. The germline V gene has CDR1 GTSNPN and CDR2 SVGIG (reference sequence).

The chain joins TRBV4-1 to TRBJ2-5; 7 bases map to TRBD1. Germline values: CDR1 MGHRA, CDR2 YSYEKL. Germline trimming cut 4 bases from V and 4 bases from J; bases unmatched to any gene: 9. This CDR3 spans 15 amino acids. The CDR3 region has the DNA TGCGCCAGCAGCCGTATTGGGACAGCTCCAGAGACCCAGTACTTC. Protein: CASSRIGTAPETQYF.

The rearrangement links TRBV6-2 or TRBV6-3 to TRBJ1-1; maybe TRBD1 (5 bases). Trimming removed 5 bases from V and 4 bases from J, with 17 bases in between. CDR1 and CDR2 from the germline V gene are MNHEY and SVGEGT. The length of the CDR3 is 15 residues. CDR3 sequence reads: CASSTPGGWATEAFF. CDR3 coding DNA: TGTGCCAGCAGTACCCCCGGGGGGTGGGCCACTGAAGCTTTCTTT.

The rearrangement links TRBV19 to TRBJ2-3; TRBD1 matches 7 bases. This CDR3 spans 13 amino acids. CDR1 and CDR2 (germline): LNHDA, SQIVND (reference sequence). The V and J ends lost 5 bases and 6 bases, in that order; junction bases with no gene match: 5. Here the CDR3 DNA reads TGTGCCAGTAGTTTGACAGGGTCGGATACGCAGTATTTT. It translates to CASSLTGSDTQYF.

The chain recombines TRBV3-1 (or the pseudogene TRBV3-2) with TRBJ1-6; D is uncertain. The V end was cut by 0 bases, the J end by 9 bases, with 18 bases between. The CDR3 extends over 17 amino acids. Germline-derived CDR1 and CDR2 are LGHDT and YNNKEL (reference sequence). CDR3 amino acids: CASSQDGRVLSSSPLHF. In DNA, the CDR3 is TGTGCCAGCAGCCAAGATGGGCGGGTCCTTTCGAGTTCACCCCTCCACTTT.

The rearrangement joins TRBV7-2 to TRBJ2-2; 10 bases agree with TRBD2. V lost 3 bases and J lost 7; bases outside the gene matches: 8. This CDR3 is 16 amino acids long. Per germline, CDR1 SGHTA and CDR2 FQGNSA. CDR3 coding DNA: TGTGCCAGCAGCTTCCTAGCGGGGGCCCCGGGCGGGGAGCTGTTTTTT. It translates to CASSFLAGAPGGELFF.

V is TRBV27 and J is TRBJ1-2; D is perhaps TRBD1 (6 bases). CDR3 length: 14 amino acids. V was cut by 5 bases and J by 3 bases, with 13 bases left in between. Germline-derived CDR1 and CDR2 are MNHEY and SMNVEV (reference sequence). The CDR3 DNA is TGTGCCAGCAGTCAAACAGGGTGGTACTATGGCTACACCTTC. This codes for CASSQTGWYYGYTF.